Described below is a single TCR beta chain sequence and its context. CDR3 length equals 15 residues. The V gene's germline CDR1 is SGHNT and CDR2 YYREEE (reference sequence). Trimming stripped 4 bases from V and 6 bases from J, with 19 bases between. Profiled with immunoSEQ multiplex PCR; TCRdb holds only in-frame clones, not every one. In the table there are 1,500 to 2,500 clones, approximately 80% of which are singletons. The data belong to a study of PD-1 blockade in classical Hodgkin lymphoma. Every patient was affected by relapse after autologous stem cell transplantation, while exposure to brentuximab vedotin was not uniform.

The origin of this receptor is a human donor with classical Hodgkin lymphoma. The sample in question was peripheral blood mononuclear cells (PBMCs), obtained at baseline. J is TRBJ1-1 and V is TRBV5-4, with a weak D call TRBD1 (5 bases). CDR3 in amino acids: CASSPIPTGGAEAFF. The CDR3 DNA sequence: TGTGCCAGCAGCCCCATTCCCACAGGCGGGGCTGAAGCTTTCTTT.